These 18 T cell receptor beta chains were all obtained from the same sample, sequenced in a study of cytomegalovirus exposure and HLA in healthy donors. The primer mix had 60 Vbeta and 13 Jbeta primers. Generated by immunoSEQ multiplex PCR, the TCRdb table keeps only in-frame clones and is missing some. The sample holds roughly 190,000 clones, about 77% seen once. Sequencing was carried out using PBMCs. The receptor source for this set is a man younger than 40 in good health and CMV-seropositive.

V and J are TRBV27 and TRBJ2-3, with 9 bases aligning to TRBD2. Trimming at V came to 2 bases and at J to 3 bases, leaving 6 bases not matched to a gene. Germline V gene sequence: CDR1 MNHEY, CDR2 SMNVEV (reference sequence). The CDR3 consists of 16 residues. DNA of the CDR3: TGTGCCAGCAGTTTACCGGGACTAGCTGGGACAGATACGCAGTATTTT. Translation: CASSLPGLAGTDTQYF.

V and J are TRBV10-3 and TRBJ2-7, with 10 bases matching TRBD2. The germline gives CDR1 ENHRY, CDR2 SYGVKD. V dropped 6 bases and J dropped 1; count of bases not matched to a gene: 3. This CDR3 comprises 14 residues. The CDR3 sequence: CAIRMTSGSYEQYF. In DNA, the CDR3 is TGTGCCATCAGGATGACTAGCGGGTCCTACGAGCAGTACTTC.

The rearrangement joins TRBV11-2 to TRBJ2-5; a weak D match, TRBD1 (5 bases). Germline CDR1 SGHAT, CDR2 FQNNGV. Trimming pared 6 bases from V and 1 base from J, leaving 12 bases between. The CDR3 loop spans 14 amino acids. CDR3 sequence: CASSRAQVQETQYF. CDR3 sequence (DNA): TGTGCCAGCAGTCGCGCACAGGTCCAAGAGACCCAGTACTTC.

The chain couples TRBV4-3 to TRBJ2-7, with D possibly being TRBD2 (5 bases). V was trimmed by 3 bases and J by 6 bases, leaving 9 bases between them. This CDR3 has 12 amino acids. Germline assignment: CDR1 LGHNA and CDR2 YSLEER. DNA for the CDR3: TGCGCCAGCAGCCACCCGGACTGCGAGCAGTACTTC. It codes for CASSHPDCEQYF.

V usage is TRBV7-9 and J usage is TRBJ2-3, with 11 bases identical to TRBD2. Germline V CDR1 and CDR2: SEHNR, FQNEAQ (reference sequence). V was clipped by 1 base and J by 2 bases; unmatched bases: 2. This CDR3 spans 16 amino acids. CDR3 sequence reads: CASSLGLAGTTDTQYF. The CDR3 coding sequence is TGTGCCAGCAGCTTAGGACTAGCGGGAACCACAGATACGCAGTATTTT.

The V and J genes are TRBV19 and TRBJ2-1; D is unclear. This CDR3 has 14 amino acids. The V and J ends lost 6 bases and 1 base respectively, with 10 bases between them. Germline V gene data show CDR1 as LNHDA and CDR2 as SQIVND (reference sequence). The CDR3 loop reads CASSQEPSYNEQFF. The CDR3 DNA reads TGTGCCAGTAGCCAGGAACCTTCCTACAATGAGCAGTTCTTC.

In its sample, this clone was seen a few times. The V and J genes are TRBV6-5 and TRBJ2-1; 8 nucleotides match TRBD2. Germline V lookup: CDR1 MNHEY, CDR2 SVGAGI. V shed 5 bases and J 6 bases; nucleotides not matched to a gene: 9. The CDR3 extends over 15 amino acids. The CDR3 here is CASSTTSEEGNEQFF. CDR3 in DNA: TGTGCCAGCAGTACGACTAGCGAGGAAGGCAATGAGCAGTTCTTC.

Remarks on this clone: Compared with germline, one end of the junction differs, possibly owing to a read error. The sample has other DNA sequences that encode this CDR3 too. The rearrangement joins TRBV6-5 to TRBJ1-1, with D unresolved. Germline V gene sequence: CDR1 MNHEY, CDR2 SVGAGI. The CDR3 sequence is 13 residues long. The CDR3 loop reads CASSYSSGFEAFF. The DNA for the CDR3 is TGTGCCAGTAGTTACTCATCGGGGTTTGAAGCTTTCTTT.

The CDR3 DNA reads TGTGCCAGCAGCGTAGGGACTAGCGGGAACTACAATGAGCAGTTCTTC. Amino acids: CASSVGTSGNYNEQFF. The chain is built from TRBV9 and TRBJ2-1; 12 bases are a match to TRBD2. CDR1 is SGDLS and CDR2 is YYNGEE in the germline V gene. The CDR3 has 16 residues. V gave up 0 bases and J gave up 3 bases; unmatched junction bases: 1.

A few counts support this clone. In nucleotides, the CDR3 is TGTGCCAGCAGCTTAATTCCCTCCGGCGGGGGGGCCCAAGATACGCAGTATTTT. Translated, it gives CASSLIPSGGGAQDTQYF. This chain connects TRBV7-6 to TRBJ2-3; 9 bases are shared with TRBD2. Trimming removed 2 bases from V and 5 bases from J; junction bases left unmatched: 14. CDR3 length equals 18 residues. CDR1 SGHVS and CDR2 FNYEAQ come from the germline V gene.

The V call is TRBV28, the J call TRBJ1-2; 10 bases match TRBD1. V shed 5 bases, J shed 8 bases, and the junction held 8 bases outside the gene matches. CDR1 MDHEN and CDR2 SYDVKM come from the germline V gene. The length of the CDR3 is 14 residues. The CDR3 protein is CASSPGTGVRGYTF. The CDR3 bases are TGTGCCAGCAGTCCCGGGACAGGGGTTCGGGGCTACACCTTC.

The chain employs TRBV4-3 and TRBJ1-2, with a possible D match to TRBD1 (5 bases). CDR3 length: 17 amino acids. V was trimmed by 0 bases and J by 0 bases, leaving 14 bases between them. CDR1 is LGHNA, CDR2 YSLEER, per germline. The DNA of the CDR3 is TGCGCCAGCAGCCAAGAAGGGGTCGGTGTTCCTAACTATGGCTACACCTTC. This translates into CASSQEGVGVPNYGYTF.

The gene calls are TRBV27 and TRBJ2-7, with TRBD1 matching 9 bases. The CDR3 runs 14 residues. From germline, CDR1 is MNHEY and CDR2 SMNVEV (reference sequence). Trimming removed 6 bases from V and 5 bases from J; junction bases left unmatched: 8. The CDR3 loop reads CASSRGQGPHEQYF. DNA for the CDR3: TGTGCCAGCAGCAGGGGACAGGGTCCCCACGAGCAGTACTTC.

This chain links TRBV6-6 with TRBJ1-5; 8 positions match TRBD1. The germline V gene encodes CDR1 MNHNY and CDR2 SVGAGI (reference sequence). The J segment lost 6 bases and the V segment lost 5 bases, leaving 6 bases of the junction unmatched. CDR3 length equals 14 residues. The CDR3 sequence is CASSPDREGQPQHF. For the CDR3, the DNA is TGTGCCAGCAGTCCGGACAGGGAGGGTCAGCCCCAGCATTTT.

V usage is TRBV9 and J usage is TRBJ2-3; D may be TRBD2 (6 bases). Germline lookup yields CDR1 SGDLS and CDR2 YYNGEE. V lost 3 bases, J lost 4 bases, and 18 bases lay in between. This CDR3 is built from 16 residues. The CDR3 bases are TGTGCCAGCAGCGACCCATTGGCGGGAACTTCAGATACGCAGTATTTT. Translated, it gives CASSDPLAGTSDTQYF.

The chain joins TRBV6-6 to TRBJ2-2; D might be TRBD2 (7 bases). Germline V lookup: CDR1 MNHNY, CDR2 SVGAGI (reference sequence). The CDR3 contains 16 residues. Trimming took off 6 bases at V and 1 base at J, with 15 bases between the two ends. This CDR3 is CASSKGGARNTGELFF. The CDR3 region has the DNA TGTGCCAGCAGCAAGGGGGGGGCGAGGAACACCGGGGAGCTGTTTTTT.

V is TRBV30 and J is TRBJ2-5; TRBD2 is a possible D gene (5 bases). Between the trimmed V and J ends, which lost 5 bases and 4 bases, there was a span of 17 bases. CDR1 and CDR2 from the germline V gene are GTSNPN and SVGIG (reference sequence). This CDR3 has 14 residues. The DNA for the CDR3 is TGTGCCTGGGCTGTAGAGGGCAGAAGAGAGACCCAGTACTTC. Amino acids: CAWAVEGRRETQYF.

The chain is built from TRBV6-6 and TRBJ2-1, with TRBD2 as a possible D gene (6 bases). This CDR3 has 13 residues. Between the trimmed V and J ends, which lost 8 bases and 7 bases, there was a span of 15 bases. The germline V gene has CDR1 MNHNY and CDR2 SVGAGI (reference sequence). This CDR3 is CASGSGVANEQFF. CDR3 DNA: TGTGCCAGCGGGTCGGGAGTGGCGAATGAGCAGTTCTTC.